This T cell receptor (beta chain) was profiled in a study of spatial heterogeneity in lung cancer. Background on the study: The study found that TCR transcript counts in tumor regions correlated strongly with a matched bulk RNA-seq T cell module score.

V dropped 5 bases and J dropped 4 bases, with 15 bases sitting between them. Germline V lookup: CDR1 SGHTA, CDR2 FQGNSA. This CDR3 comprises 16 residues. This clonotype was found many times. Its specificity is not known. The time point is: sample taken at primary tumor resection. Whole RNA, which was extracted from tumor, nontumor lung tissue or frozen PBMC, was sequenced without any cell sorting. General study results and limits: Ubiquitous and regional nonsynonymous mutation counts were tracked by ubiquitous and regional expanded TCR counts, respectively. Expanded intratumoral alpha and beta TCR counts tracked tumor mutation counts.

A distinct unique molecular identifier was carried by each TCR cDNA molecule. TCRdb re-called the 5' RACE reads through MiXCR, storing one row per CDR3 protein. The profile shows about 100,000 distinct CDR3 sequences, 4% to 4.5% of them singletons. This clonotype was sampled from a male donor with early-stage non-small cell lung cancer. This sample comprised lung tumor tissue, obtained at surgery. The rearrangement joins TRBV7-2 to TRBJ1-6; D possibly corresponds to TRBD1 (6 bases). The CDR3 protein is CASSPQGGAYNSPLHF. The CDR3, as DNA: TGTGCCAGCAGCCCACAGGGAGGGGCTTATAATTCACCCCTCCACTTT. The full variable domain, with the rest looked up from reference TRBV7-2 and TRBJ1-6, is GAGVSQSPSNKVTEKGKDVELRCDPISGHTALYWYRQSLGQGLEFLIYFQGNSAPDKSGLPSDRFSAERTGGSVSTLTIQRTQQEDSAVYLCASSPQGGAYNSPLHFGNGTRLTVT.